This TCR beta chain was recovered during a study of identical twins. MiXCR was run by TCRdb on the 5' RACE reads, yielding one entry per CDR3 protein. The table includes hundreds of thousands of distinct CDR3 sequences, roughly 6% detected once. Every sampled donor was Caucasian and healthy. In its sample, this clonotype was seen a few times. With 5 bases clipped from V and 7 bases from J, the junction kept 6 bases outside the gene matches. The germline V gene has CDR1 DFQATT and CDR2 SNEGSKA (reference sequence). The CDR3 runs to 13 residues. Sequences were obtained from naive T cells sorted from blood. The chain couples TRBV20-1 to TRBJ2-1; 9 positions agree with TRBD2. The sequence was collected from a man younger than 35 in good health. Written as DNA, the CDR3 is TGCAGTGCTGCTAGCGGGATAAGGAATGAGCAGTTCTTC. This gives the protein CSAASGIRNEQFF.